This T cell receptor beta chain is from a study of OX40 agonist ivuxolimab in advanced cancers. Whole-study results and caveats: Partial responders at 0.1-3.0 mg/kg had among the lowest clonal expansion.

Data came from immunoSEQ multiplex PCR; TCRdb stores just in-frame clones and leaves some out. Among around 84,000 clones listed, under 85% were seen once. Turning to this clone: The antigen remains undetermined.

There are 17 residues in the CDR3. Looked up from germline, CDR1 is KGHSH and CDR2 is LQKENI. The V segment lost 2 bases and the J segment 2 bases; nucleotides outside the gene matches: 7. The source is an adult with an advanced solid tumor such as melanoma, head and neck, liver or kidney cancer. Sample: CD4+ or CD8+ T cells sorted from blood, taken in a trial of the OX40 agonist ivuxolimab. The J gene is TRBJ1-2, the V gene TRBV18, with 11 nucleotides matching TRBD1. CDR3 nucleotide sequence: TGTGCCAGCTCACCAGATTCGGGGGACAGGGGGAACTATGGCTACACCTTC. It specifies CASSPDSGDRGNYGYTF.